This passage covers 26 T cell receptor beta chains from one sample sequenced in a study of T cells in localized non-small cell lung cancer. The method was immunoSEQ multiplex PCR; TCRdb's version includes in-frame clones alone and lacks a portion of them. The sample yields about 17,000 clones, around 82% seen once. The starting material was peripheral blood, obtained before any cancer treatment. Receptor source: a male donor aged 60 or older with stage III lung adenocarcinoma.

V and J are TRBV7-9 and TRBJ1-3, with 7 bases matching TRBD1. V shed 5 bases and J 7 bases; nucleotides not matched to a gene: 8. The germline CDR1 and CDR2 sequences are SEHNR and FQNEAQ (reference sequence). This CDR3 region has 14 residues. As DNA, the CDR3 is TGTGCCAGCAGCCCACAGGGGATCCAGAACACCATATATTTT. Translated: CASSPQGIQNTIYF. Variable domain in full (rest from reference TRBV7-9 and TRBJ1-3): DTGVSQNPRHKITKRGQNVTFRCDPISEHNRLYWYRQTLGQGPEFLTYFQNEAQLEKSRLLSDRFSAERPKGSFSTLEIQRTEQGDSAMYLCASSPQGIQNTIYFGEGSWLTVV.

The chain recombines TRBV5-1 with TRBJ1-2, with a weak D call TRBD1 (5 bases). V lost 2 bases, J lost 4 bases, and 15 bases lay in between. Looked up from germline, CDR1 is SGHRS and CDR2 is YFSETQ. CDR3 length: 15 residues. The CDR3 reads CASSLSTGEGYGYTF. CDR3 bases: TGCGCCAGCAGCTTATCAACAGGCGAGGGCTATGGCTACACCTTC. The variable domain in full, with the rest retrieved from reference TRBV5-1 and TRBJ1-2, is KAGVTQTPRYLIKTRGQQVTLSCSPISGHRSVSWYQQTPGQGLQFLFEYFSETQRNKGNFPGRFSGRQFSNSRSEMNVSTLELGDSALYLCASSLSTGEGYGYTFGSGTRLTVV.

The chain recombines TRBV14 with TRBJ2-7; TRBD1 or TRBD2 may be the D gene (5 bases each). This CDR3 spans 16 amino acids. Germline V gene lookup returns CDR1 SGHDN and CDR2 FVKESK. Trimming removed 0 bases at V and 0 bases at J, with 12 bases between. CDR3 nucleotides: TGTGCCAGCAGCCAAGATATGGCAGGGAGCTCCTACGAGCAGTACTTC. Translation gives CASSQDMAGSSYEQYF.

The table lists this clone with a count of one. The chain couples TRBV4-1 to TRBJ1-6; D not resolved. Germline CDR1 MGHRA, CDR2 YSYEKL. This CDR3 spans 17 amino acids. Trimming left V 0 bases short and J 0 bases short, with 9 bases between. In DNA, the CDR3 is TGCGCCAGCAGCCAAGATCCCTCGAGCTCCTATAATTCACCCCTCCACTTT. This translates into CASSQDPSSSYNSPLHF.

CDR3: CASVPGHTTTEAFF. For the CDR3, the DNA is TGTGCCAGCGTCCCGGGACACACCACCACTGAAGCTTTCTTT. The rearrangement joins TRBV6-1 to TRBJ1-1; perhaps TRBD1 as D (6 bases). Trimming cost V 8 bases and J 4 bases, with 17 bases left between them. CDR1 MNHNS and CDR2 SASEGT come from the germline V gene. CDR3 length equals 14 residues.

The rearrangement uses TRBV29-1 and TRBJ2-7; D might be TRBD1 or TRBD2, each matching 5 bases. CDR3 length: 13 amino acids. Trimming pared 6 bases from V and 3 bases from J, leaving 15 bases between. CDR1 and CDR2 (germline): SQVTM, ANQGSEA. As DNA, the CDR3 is TGCAGCGTCCAGGGAGCCACCATCTACGAGCAGTACTTC. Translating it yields CSVQGATIYEQYF.

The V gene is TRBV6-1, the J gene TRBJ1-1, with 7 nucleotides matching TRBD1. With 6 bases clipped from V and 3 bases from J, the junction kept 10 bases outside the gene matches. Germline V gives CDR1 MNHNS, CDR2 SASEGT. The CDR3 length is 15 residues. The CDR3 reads CASSAHSGGDTEAFF. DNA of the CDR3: TGTGCCAGCAGCGCCCATTCAGGGGGGGACACTGAAGCTTTCTTT.

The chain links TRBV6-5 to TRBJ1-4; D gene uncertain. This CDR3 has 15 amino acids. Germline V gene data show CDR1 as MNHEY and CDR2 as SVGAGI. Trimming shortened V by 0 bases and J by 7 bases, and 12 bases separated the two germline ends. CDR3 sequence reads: CASSYSGGRFEKLFF. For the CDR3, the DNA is TGTGCCAGCAGTTACTCGGGAGGAAGGTTTGAAAAACTGTTTTTT.

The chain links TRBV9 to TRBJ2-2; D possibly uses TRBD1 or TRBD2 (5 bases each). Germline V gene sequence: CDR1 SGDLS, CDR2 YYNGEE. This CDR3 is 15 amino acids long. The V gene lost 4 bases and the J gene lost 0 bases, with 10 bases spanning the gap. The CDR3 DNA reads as TGTGCCAGCAGCCCGGGGACGGCGAACACCGGGGAGCTGTTTTTT. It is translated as CASSPGTANTGELFF.

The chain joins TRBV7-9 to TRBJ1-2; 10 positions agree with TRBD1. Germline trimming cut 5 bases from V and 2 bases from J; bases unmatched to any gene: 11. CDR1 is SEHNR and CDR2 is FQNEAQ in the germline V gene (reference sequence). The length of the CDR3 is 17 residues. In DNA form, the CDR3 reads TGTGCCAGCAGCCGAATGGACAGGGGGGACCCAAACTATGGCTACACCTTC. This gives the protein CASSRMDRGDPNYGYTF.

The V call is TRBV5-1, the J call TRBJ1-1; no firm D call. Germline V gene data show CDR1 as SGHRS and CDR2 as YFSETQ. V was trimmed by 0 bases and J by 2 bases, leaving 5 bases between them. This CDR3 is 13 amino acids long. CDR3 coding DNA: TGCGCCAGCAGCTTGGAGTTAAACACTGAAGCTTTCTTT. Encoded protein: CASSLELNTEAFF. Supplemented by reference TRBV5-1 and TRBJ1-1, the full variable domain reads KAGVTQTPRYLIKTRGQQVTLSCSPISGHRSVSWYQQTPGQGLQFLFEYFSETQRNKGNFPGRFSGRQFSNSRSEMNVSTLELGDSALYLCASSLELNTEAFFGQGTRLTVV.

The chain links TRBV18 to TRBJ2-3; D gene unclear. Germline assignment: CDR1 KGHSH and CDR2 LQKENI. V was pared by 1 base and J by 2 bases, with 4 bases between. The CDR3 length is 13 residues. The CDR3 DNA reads TGTGCCAGCTCACCACACCCCACAGATACGCAGTATTTT. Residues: CASSPHPTDTQYF.

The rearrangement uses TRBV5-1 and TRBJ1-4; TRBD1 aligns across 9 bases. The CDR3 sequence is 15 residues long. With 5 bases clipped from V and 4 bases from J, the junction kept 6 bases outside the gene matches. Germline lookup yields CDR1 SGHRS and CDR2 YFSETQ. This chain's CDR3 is CASREQGAVNEKLFF. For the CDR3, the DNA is TGCGCCAGCAGGGAACAGGGGGCAGTTAATGAAAAACTGTTTTTT.

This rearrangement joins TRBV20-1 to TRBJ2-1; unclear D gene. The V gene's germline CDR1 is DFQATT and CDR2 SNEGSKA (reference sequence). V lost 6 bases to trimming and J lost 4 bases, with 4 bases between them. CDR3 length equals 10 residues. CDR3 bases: TGCAGTGCCCAATACAATGAGCAGTTCTTC. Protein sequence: CSAQYNEQFF.

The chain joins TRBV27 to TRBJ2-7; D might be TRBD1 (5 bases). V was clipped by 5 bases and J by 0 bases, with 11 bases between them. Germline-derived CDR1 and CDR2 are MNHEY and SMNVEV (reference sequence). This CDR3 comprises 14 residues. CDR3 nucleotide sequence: TGTGCCAGCAGTGAATTAGACAGCTCCTACGAGCAGTACTTC. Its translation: CASSELDSSYEQYF.

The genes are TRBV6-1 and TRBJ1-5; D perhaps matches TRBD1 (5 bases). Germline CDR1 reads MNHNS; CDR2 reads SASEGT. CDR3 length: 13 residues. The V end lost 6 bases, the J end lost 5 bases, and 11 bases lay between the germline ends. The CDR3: CASSGGSYQPQHF. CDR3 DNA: TGTGCCAGCAGCGGGGGTTCGTATCAGCCCCAGCATTTT.

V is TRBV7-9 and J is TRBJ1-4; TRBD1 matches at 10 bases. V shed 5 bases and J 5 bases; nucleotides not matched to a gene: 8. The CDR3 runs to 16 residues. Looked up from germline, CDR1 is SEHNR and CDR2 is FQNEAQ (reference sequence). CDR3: CASSDSPDRGNEKLFF. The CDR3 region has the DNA TGTGCCAGCAGCGACAGCCCGGACAGGGGGAATGAAAAACTGTTTTTT.

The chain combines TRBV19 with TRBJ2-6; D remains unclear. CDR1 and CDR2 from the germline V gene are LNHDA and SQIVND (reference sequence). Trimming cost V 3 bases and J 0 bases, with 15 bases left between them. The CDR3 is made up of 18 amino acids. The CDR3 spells CASSMIGFWSSGANVLTF. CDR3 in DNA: TGTGCCAGTAGTATGATCGGCTTTTGGAGCTCTGGGGCCAACGTCCTGACTTTC.

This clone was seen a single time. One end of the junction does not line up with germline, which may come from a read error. The CDR3: CSASVTGSRDF. The DNA for the CDR3 is TGCAGTGCTAGCGTGACAGGTAGCCGTGATTTT. The chain joins TRBV20-1 to TRBJ2-3; D is perhaps TRBD1 (6 bases). Germline lookup yields CDR1 DFQATT and CDR2 SNEGSKA (reference sequence). The CDR3 length is 11 residues.

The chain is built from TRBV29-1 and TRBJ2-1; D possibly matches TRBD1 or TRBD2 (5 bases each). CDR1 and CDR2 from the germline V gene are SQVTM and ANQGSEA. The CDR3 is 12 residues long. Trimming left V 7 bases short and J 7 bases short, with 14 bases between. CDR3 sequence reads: CSGAGTSNEQFF. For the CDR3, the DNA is TGCAGCGGAGCCGGGACGAGTAATGAGCAGTTCTTC.

CDR3 sequence reads: CASSPPGLNTEAFF. In nucleotides, the CDR3 is TGTGCCAGCAGCCCGCCGGGATTGAACACTGAAGCTTTCTTT. The chain recombines TRBV7-9 with TRBJ1-1; D is uncertain. Trimming stripped 5 bases from V and 0 bases from J, with 10 bases between. The CDR3 is made up of 14 amino acids. The germline gives CDR1 SEHNR, CDR2 FQNEAQ (reference sequence).

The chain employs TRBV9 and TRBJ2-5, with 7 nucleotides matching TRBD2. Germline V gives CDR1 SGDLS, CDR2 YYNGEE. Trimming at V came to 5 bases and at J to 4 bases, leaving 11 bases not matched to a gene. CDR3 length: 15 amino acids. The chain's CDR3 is CASSRLAFEPETQYF. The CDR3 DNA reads TGTGCCAGCAGTCGACTAGCATTTGAACCAGAGACCCAGTACTTC.

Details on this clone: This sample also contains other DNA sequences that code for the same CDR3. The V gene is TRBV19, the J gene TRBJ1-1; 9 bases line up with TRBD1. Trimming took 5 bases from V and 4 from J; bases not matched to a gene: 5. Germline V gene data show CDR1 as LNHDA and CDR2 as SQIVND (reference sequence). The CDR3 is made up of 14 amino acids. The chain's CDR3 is CASSPGQGSTEAFF. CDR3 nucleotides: TGTGCCAGTAGTCCGGGACAGGGAAGCACTGAAGCTTTCTTT.

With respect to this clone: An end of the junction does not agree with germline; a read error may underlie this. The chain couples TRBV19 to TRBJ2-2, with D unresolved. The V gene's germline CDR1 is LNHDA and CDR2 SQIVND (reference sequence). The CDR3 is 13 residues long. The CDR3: CASSIRNSGELFF. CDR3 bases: TGTGCCAGTAGTATTAGGAACTCCGGGGAGCTGTTTTTT.

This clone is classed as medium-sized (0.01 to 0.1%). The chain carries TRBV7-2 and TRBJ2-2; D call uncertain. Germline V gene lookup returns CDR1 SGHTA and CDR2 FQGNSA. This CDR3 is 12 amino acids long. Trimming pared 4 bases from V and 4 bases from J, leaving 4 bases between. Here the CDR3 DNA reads TGTGCCAGCAGCTCCCCCACCGGGGAGCTGTTTTTT. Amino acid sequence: CASSSPTGELFF.

The CDR3 protein is CASTGNYEQYF. For the CDR3, the DNA is TGTGCCAGCACAGGGAACTACGAGCAGTACTTC. The gene calls are TRBV2 and TRBJ2-7; tentative D call: TRBD1 (5 bases). The CDR3 loop spans 11 amino acids. Germline V CDR1 and CDR2: SNHLY, FYNNEI. Between the trimmed V and J ends, which lost 7 bases and 3 bases, there was a span of 7 bases. The variable domain in full, completed from reference TRBV2 and TRBJ2-7, reads EPEVTQTPSHQVTQMGQEVILRCVPISNHLYFYWYRQILGQKVEFLVSFYNNEISEKSEIFDDQFSVERPDGSNFTLKIRSTKLEDSAMYFCASTGNYEQYFGPGTRLTVT.